The 16 T cell receptor beta chains below were found in one sample sequenced in a study of a mutant IDH1 vaccine in newly diagnosed glioma. Time point defined: week 23, last vaccination. One vaccine dose held 300 ug of mutant IDH1 20-mer peptide and came with topical imiquimod. No antigen has been assigned to these receptors. Sequencing used immunoSEQ multiplex PCR; TCRdb keeps in-frame clones, though not all of them. The sample has 35,000 to 50,000 clones, roughly 80% seen once. The sequencing used PBMCs, collected from a glioma patient whose treatment included an IDH1 peptide vaccine. The receptors originated from a woman between 18 and 29 years old with glioma. Some clones in this sample may be carry-over from other donors' samples.

The chain joins TRBV19 to TRBJ1-1; D unclear. Per the germline V gene, CDR1 is LNHDA and CDR2 is SQIVND (reference sequence). The CDR3 covers 12 residues. The ends were cut back, 4 bases at V and 5 bases at J, with 8 bases in the middle. The CDR3 loop is CASSRVGTEAFF. The CDR3 coding sequence is TGTGCCAGTAGTAGGGTGGGAACTGAAGCTTTCTTT. The variable domain in full, completed from reference TRBV19 and TRBJ1-1, reads DGGITQSPKYLFRKEGQNVTLSCEQNLNHDAMYWYRQDPGQGLRLIYYSQIVNDFQKGDIAEGYSVSREKKESFPLTVTSAQKNPTAFYLCASSRVGTEAFFGQGTRLTVV.

The rearrangement joins TRBV9 to TRBJ2-5; 8 bases map to TRBD1. V lost 4 bases and J lost 1; bases outside the gene matches: 9. Germline assignment: CDR1 SGDLS and CDR2 YYNGEE. The CDR3 contains 16 residues. The CDR3 reads CASSLAPDRAQETQYF. DNA for the CDR3: TGTGCCAGCAGCCTAGCCCCGGACAGGGCCCAAGAGACCCAGTACTTC.

Note on this clone: The identical CDR3 is also encoded by other nucleotide sequences in the sample. This rearrangement joins TRBV4-3 to TRBJ1-2; 7 bases map to TRBD1. V was clipped by 0 bases and J by 4 bases; unmatched bases: 2. In germline, CDR1 is LGHNA, CDR2 YSLEER. The CDR3 has 14 amino acids. The CDR3 region is CASSQDSGGYGYTF. CDR3 coding DNA: TGCGCCAGCAGCCAAGATTCAGGGGGCTATGGCTACACCTTC.

V is TRBV9 and J is TRBJ2-7, with a weak D call TRBD1 (6 bases). The CDR3 consists of 15 residues. The V and J ends lost 0 bases and 6 bases respectively, with 16 bases between them. The germline CDR1 and CDR2 sequences are SGDLS and YYNGEE. This chain's CDR3 is CASSVAVQGDREQYF. The DNA of the CDR3 is TGTGCCAGCAGCGTAGCAGTACAGGGAGATCGCGAGCAGTACTTC.

The rearrangement uses TRBV10-3 and TRBJ2-1; D is possibly TRBD1 or TRBD2 (5 bases each). The CDR3 sequence is 14 residues long. V was cut by 7 bases and J by 5 bases, with 15 bases left in between. Germline V lookup: CDR1 ENHRY, CDR2 SYGVKD. The CDR3 spells CAITRTGGHNEQFF. CDR3 sequence (DNA): TGTGCCATCACTAGGACTGGGGGTCACAATGAGCAGTTCTTC.

The rearrangement uses TRBV6-1 and TRBJ1-2; D is ambiguous. V was trimmed by 6 bases and J by 4 bases, leaving 15 bases between them. This CDR3 contains 14 residues. Germline V gene sequence: CDR1 MNHNS, CDR2 SASEGT. Here the CDR3 reads CASSGWVAGYGYTF. Written as DNA, the CDR3 is TGTGCCAGCAGCGGATGGGTAGCGGGCTATGGCTACACCTTC.

The rearrangement uses TRBV5-1 and TRBJ2-5; TRBD2 matches at 8 bases. The CDR3 consists of 16 residues. The V gene end was trimmed by 0 bases and the J gene end by 4 bases; junction bases not matched to a gene: 8. CDR1 and CDR2 from the germline V gene are SGHRS and YFSETQ. Here the CDR3 reads CASSLESGGGLETQYF. The CDR3 DNA follows: TGCGCCAGCAGCTTGGAGAGCGGGGGAGGTTTAGAGACCCAGTACTTC. Variable domain in full (rest from reference TRBV5-1 and TRBJ2-5): KAGVTQTPRYLIKTRGQQVTLSCSPISGHRSVSWYQQTPGQGLQFLFEYFSETQRNKGNFPGRFSGRQFSNSRSEMNVSTLELGDSALYLCASSLESGGGLETQYFGPGTRLLVL.

This clone was seen only once. The V and J genes are TRBV5-4 and TRBJ2-7; either TRBD1 or TRBD2 may supply D (6 bases each). Deletions cut 2 bases from V and 7 bases from J, with 13 bases between. Germline-derived CDR1 and CDR2 are SGHNT and YYREEE (reference sequence). This CDR3 is 13 amino acids long. CDR3 in amino acids: CASSLPGAGEQYF. DNA of the CDR3: TGTGCCAGCAGCTTACCAGGGGCGGGGGAGCAGTACTTC.

The chain couples TRBV27 to TRBJ2-2, with D hard to call. Trimming took off 7 bases at V and 7 bases at J, with 10 bases between the two ends. This CDR3 is built from 12 residues. CDR1 is MNHEY and CDR2 is SMNVEV in the germline V gene (reference sequence). The CDR3 bases are TGTGCCAGCACCACCTTCCGCGGGGAGCTGTTTTTT. Translation: CASTTFRGELFF.

The chain recombines TRBV19 with TRBJ1-1, with D tentatively TRBD1 (5 bases). In germline, CDR1 is LNHDA, CDR2 SQIVND (reference sequence). The V end lost 3 bases, the J end lost 2 bases, and 13 bases lay between the germline ends. The CDR3 runs to 15 residues. CDR3 loop: CASSISGGDNTEAFF. The CDR3 DNA follows: TGTGCCAGTAGTATTTCCGGGGGGGACAACACTGAAGCTTTCTTT.

The V and J genes are TRBV6-4 and TRBJ2-3, with TRBD2 matching over 7 bases. CDR1 is MRHNA and CDR2 is SNTAGT in the germline V gene. J gave up 3 bases and V 3 bases, and 6 bases lay outside the gene matches. This CDR3 has 15 residues. In DNA form, the CDR3 reads TGTGCCAGCAGTGAGCGGGCTAGCGGAACAGATACGCAGTATTTT. It yields the protein CASSERASGTDTQYF.

The chain employs TRBV5-1 and TRBJ2-7; 9 positions agree with TRBD1. With V trimmed by 1 base and J by 2 bases, 7 bases remained unmatched. Germline values: CDR1 SGHRS, CDR2 YFSETQ. The CDR3 spans 16 residues. The CDR3 nucleotides are TGCGCCAGCAGCTTGACCAACAGGGGGCTTGCCTACGAGCAGTACTTC. This codes for CASSLTNRGLAYEQYF.

The CDR3 region is CASSLIAEGLGSGANVLTF. In DNA, the CDR3 is TGTGCCAGCTCATTAATTGCGGAGGGTTTAGGTTCTGGGGCCAACGTCCTGACTTTC. V is TRBV18 and J is TRBJ2-6; a possible D gene is TRBD2 (6 bases). Trimming removed 5 bases at V and 1 base at J, with 21 bases between. This CDR3 spans 19 amino acids. From germline, CDR1 is KGHSH and CDR2 LQKENI.

The V call is TRBV5-4, the J call TRBJ2-7; 8 bases are shared with TRBD2. V trimming: 4 bases; J trimming: 6 bases; junction bases outside the gene matches: 9. This CDR3 is 14 amino acids long. Germline CDR1 is SGHNT and CDR2 is YYREEE (reference sequence). DNA for the CDR3: TGTGCCAGCAGCGATCCGGGACTAGTGTTCGAGCAGTACTTC. It specifies CASSDPGLVFEQYF.

The gene calls are TRBV7-9 and TRBJ1-2, with D maybe TRBD1 (5 bases). Germline-derived CDR1 and CDR2 are SEHNR and FQNEAQ (reference sequence). V lost 5 bases and J 4 bases, leaving 8 bases between the germline ends. CDR3 length: 12 residues. CDR3: CASSTGTYGYTF. In DNA, the CDR3 is TGTGCCAGCAGCACCGGGACCTATGGCTACACCTTC.

The chain couples TRBV19 to TRBJ1-5; 7 bases fit TRBD1. The CDR3 runs to 15 residues. Germline V gives CDR1 LNHDA, CDR2 SQIVND (reference sequence). J gave up 0 bases and V 5 bases, and 4 bases lay outside the gene matches. The CDR3 bases are TGTGCCAGTAGTCACGGGACAGCTAGCAATCAGCCCCAGCATTTT. Encoded protein: CASSHGTASNQPQHF. Based on the CDR3 plus reference TRBV19 and TRBJ1-5, the full variable domain is DGGITQSPKYLFRKEGQNVTLSCEQNLNHDAMYWYRQDPGQGLRLIYYSQIVNDFQKGDIAEGYSVSREKKESFPLTVTSAQKNPTAFYLCASSHGTASNQPQHFGDGTRLSIL.